The rows below give T cell receptor beta chains drawn from one sample of a study of T cells in Graves' hyperthyroidism and ophthalmopathy. TCRdb analysed the multiplex PCR reads with MiXCR anew, one entry per CDR3 protein. The sample lists 690,000 or so distinct CDR3 sequences, 18% occurring once. The material sequenced was blood. The receptors shown here come from a woman between 45 and 65 years old with Graves' hyperthyroidism that later progressed to Graves' ophthalmopathy. The conserved cysteine and the conserved F or W are not part of the CDR3 here. The order of the fields is D gene, V gene, J gene, clone size, CDR3 protein. D genes are given only for firm matches. Size tells how often a clone was seen (once, few, many) or the class of an expanded clone, and some rows leave it out.

.	TRBV6-1	TRBJ1-2	few	ASSPERQMLVGYGYT
.	TRBV20-1	TRBJ1-4	.	SATEDEVGKLF
.	TRBV11-2	TRBJ1-6	many	ASSPRTLNSPLH
.	TRBV6-1	TRBJ1-5	.	ASSRDYSNQPQH
.	TRBV15	TRBJ2-1	few	ATSRDDSWEWF
.	TRBV20-1	TRBJ2-1	many	SARASIENEQF
.	TRBV4-2	TRBJ1-2	.	ASSQDEQGVHT
.	TRBV11-2	TRBJ2-7	many	ASTLTGLAYEQY
.	TRBV20-1	TRBJ2-1	many	SLRLAYHNEQF
.	TRBV6-6	TRBJ1-6	.	ASSYWPGGISSYNSPLH
TRBD2	TRBV15	TRBJ2-1	many	ATSQGGLAGNNEQF
.	TRBV19	TRBJ1-1	.	ASLTKREVNTEAF
TRBD2	TRBV5-1	TRBJ2-7	few	ASSGTAGGARDEQY
.	TRBV9	TRBJ1-2	.	ASSVEQGHYGYT
TRBD2	TRBV20-1	TRBJ2-1	.	SARGTSDHNEQF
.	TRBV4-1	TRBJ1-2	few	ASSLSQGPNGYT
.	TRBV7-9	TRBJ1-1	few	ASSYQGLGRTEAF
.	TRBV6-1	TRBJ1-1	many	ATYWNTEAF
.	TRBV6-1	TRBJ1-2	few	ASSAGRFYGYT
TRBD1	TRBV6-1	TRBJ2-7	.	ASRGTGYEQY
.	TRBV20-1	TRBJ1-5	few	SALPQGTQPQH
.	TRBV5-4	TRBJ2-3	.	ASSLVRDADTQY
.	TRBV12-3/TRBV12-4	TRBJ1-6	many	ASSSAISYNSPLH
TRBD1	TRBV10-1	TRBJ1-1	few	ASSPGTGGQFEAF
.	TRBV14	TRBJ2-3	.	ASSQSLKTDTQY
.	TRBV7-9	TRBJ2-3	many	ASSLADGGGTDTQY
TRBD1	TRBV11-2	TRBJ2-2	few	ASSRDRRNTGELF
.	TRBV6-1	TRBJ1-5	many	ASSVSQGNQPQH
.	TRBV18	TRBJ2-7	many	ASSPGLYEQY
TRBD1	TRBV5-1	TRBJ2-5	many	ASSLVGTDREETQY
TRBD2	TRBV6-2/TRBV6-3	TRBJ2-1	.	ASSPHPTLLAASSYNEQF
TRBD2	TRBV5-4	TRBJ2-2	few	ASRAGTSGTTGELF
TRBD1	TRBV3-1	TRBJ2-5	.	ASSQEVQGAAGETQY
TRBD1	TRBV7-8	TRBJ1-2	many	ASSLVGQGAGYGYT
.	TRBV6-1	TRBJ1-5	many	ASSEGPSSDQPQH
.	TRBV4-1	TRBJ1-5	.	ASSQDGLGSQPQH
TRBD2	TRBV4-1	TRBJ2-5	.	ASSQEPSGGPPVETQY
TRBD2	TRBV9	TRBJ2-5	few	ASSVGGGVQETQY
.	TRBV20-1	TRBJ1-2	many	SARVPGRYGYT
.	TRBV7-2	TRBJ2-7	many	ASSLGLGWDFYEQY
TRBD1	TRBV6-1	TRBJ2-5	.	ASRGTGEIQEAQY
.	TRBV11-2	TRBJ1-4	.	ASSLKSWGEKLF
TRBD1	TRBV12-3/TRBV12-4	TRBJ1-1	many	ASRTTGVLNTEAF
TRBD2	TRBV3-1	TRBJ2-3	few	ASSQDRTSIDTQY
TRBD1	TRBV30	TRBJ1-4	.	AWQGQPNEKLF
TRBD1	TRBV10-3	TRBJ1-2	.	AINDAGGSNYGYT
.	TRBV27	TRBJ2-2	.	ASSPKSPANTGELF
TRBD2	TRBV9	TRBJ2-1	.	ASSVRVGGGAYEQF
.	TRBV4-1	TRBJ1-1	.	ASSSPWRGDTTEAF
.	TRBV6-1	TRBJ1-1	.	ASIPPRVQDTEAF
.	TRBV11-1	TRBJ2-1	many	ASSARLRADNEQF
.	TRBV20-1	TRBJ1-5	many	SASEQNQPQH
.	TRBV10-2	TRBJ2-1	.	ASSEFVDRSYNEQF